Listed below are T cell receptor beta chains from one sample, sequenced in a study of CXCR3-negative and CXCR3-positive naive CD8 T cells. One entry per CDR3 protein, without DNA, is what TCRdb gives after re-calling the 5' RACE reads. This table lists about 120,000 distinct CDR3 sequences. Sequenced sample: naive CXCR3+ CD8+ T cells from blood. These receptor sequences come from a human donor in good health. Some clones in this sample may be carry-over from other donors' samples. CDR3s include the opening cysteine and the closing phenylalanine or tryptophan.

V gene,J gene,CDR3 protein
TRBV29-1,TRBJ1-6,CSVGDREGSPLHF
TRBV10-3,TRBJ2-3,CAISEADDTQYF
TRBV7-9,TRBJ2-7,CASSPFGGEDEQYF
TRBV29-1,TRBJ2-7,CSVVAGAYEQYF
TRBV12-3/TRBV12-4,TRBJ2-7,CASSLGRPYEQYF
TRBV6-2/TRBV6-3,TRBJ2-1,CASSYGRGAGNEQFF
TRBV4-1,TRBJ2-7,CASSQGGQGNSYEQYF
TRBV7-9,TRBJ2-4,CASSPSGENIQYF
TRBV3-1,TRBJ1-2,CASSQYPGSEHYGYTF
TRBV29-1,TRBJ1-2,CSVEGDRVGYTF
TRBV14,TRBJ2-1,CASSRPTSGRYNEQFF
TRBV3-1,TRBJ2-1,CASSQKLTYNEQFF